This T cell receptor beta chain was recorded in a study of Ad26.COV2.S vaccination and SARS-CoV-2 variants. Study-wide context: Donor had been placed in the Ad26.COV2.S arm of the COV1001 trial. Study-level findings and limits: Breadth and depth estimates from TCRs may understate total T cell responses.

This sample's treatment: 15 to 20 received Ad26.COV2.S at low or high dose, single or two shots; 5 received placebo; per-sample allocation not given. Material that was analyzed had been drawn on day 63 after the first vaccine or placebo injection. An Ad26 vector carrying the Wuhan-strain SARS-CoV-2 spike served as the vaccine. A note on this clone: Its antigen remains unidentified.

Assay used: immunoSEQ multiplex PCR; TCRdb lists only in-frame clones, some missing. The sample consists of about 350,000 clones, approximately 86% of them appearing once. CDR1 is SGDLS and CDR2 is YYNGEE in the germline V gene. The CDR3 is made up of 17 amino acids. Trimming at V came to 0 bases and at J to 8 bases, leaving 13 bases not matched to a gene. The source of this sequence is a person between 18 and 59 years old who received the Ad26.COV2.S COVID-19 vaccine or a placebo. This chain connects TRBV9 to TRBJ2-1; 8 positions match TRBD2. The source was peripheral blood, collected in a trial of Ad26.COV2.S vaccine versus placebo. The DNA for the CDR3 is TGTGCCAGCAGCGTAGTTCTCGGGACTAGATATGTCGATGAGCAGTTCTTC. Amino acids: CASSVVLGTRYVDEQFF.